This TCR beta chain was identified during a study of cytotoxic CD8 clonotypes in ibrutinib-treated CLL. Study-level findings and limits: At ibrutinib response, clonality increased, and at progression it declined back toward baseline. Timing of sampling differed between sustained-remission and progressing patients. On treatment, the uncommon public clonotypes contracted or remained stable.

Germline assignment: CDR1 SGHTA and CDR2 FQGNSA. The ends lost 5 bases at V and 4 bases at J; junction bases unmatched: 5. The CDR3 is made up of 14 amino acids. Measured with immunoSEQ multiplex PCR; TCRdb has only the in-frame clones, and not every one. Among around 77,000 clones listed, around 84% were seen once. The authors obtained roughly 2 micrograms of genomic DNA from cryopreserved PBMCs for TCR beta libraries. As regards this clone: Its antigen is currently unknown.

The source is a human donor with chronic lymphocytic leukemia. The input for sequencing was PBMCs, taken at disease progression, from a patient treated with ibrutinib. The chain has TRBV7-2 and TRBJ2-5, with 9 bases that match TRBD2. The CDR3 region is CASSPGLALETQYF. The DNA for the CDR3 is TGTGCCAGCAGCCCTGGACTAGCGCTAGAGACCCAGTACTTC.